Included here is one T cell receptor (beta chain) sequence, with context. No antigen is known for it. UMIs accompanied the 5'RACE template switching by which TCR beta cDNA was made. TCRdb reprocessed the 5' RACE reads and stores each CDR3 protein as one record, lacking DNA. Across 400,000 to 500,000 distinct CDR3 sequences, the top ten clones capture roughly 8% of the sample. The source of the sample is a study of T cells expressing NK-cell markers. Study-level information: The TCR beta repertoires originated in sorted CD3+CD56+NKG2C+, CD3+CD56+NKG2C- and CD3+CD56-NKG2C+ T cells. Broader study findings: Whether the expanded NKG2C+ T cell clones recognized HCMV remained unclear.

Sequenced input: blood T cells: a sorted CD56 or NKG2C T cell subset, CD4+ or CD8+ T cells, or bulk PBMC T cells (not recorded which). The receptor comes from a woman aged 18 to 75 in good health.

This CDR3 reads CASSAYFGRTDTQYF. The rearrangement links TRBV7-2 to TRBJ2-3. The CDR3 contains 15 residues. Per germline, CDR1 SGHTA and CDR2 FQGNSA.